The 5 T cell receptor beta chains presented below share a single source sample, sequenced in a study of T cell repertoires in cytomegalovirus infection. TCRdb itself ran the reads through MiXCR, one entry per CDR3 protein. The data show some 230,000 distinct CDR3 sequences, approximately 22% seen once. The sample taken for sequencing was CD8+ T cells from PBMCs. These receptors originate from a human donor in good health (CMV status not recorded). Some clones in this sample may be carry-over from other donors' samples.

The chain combines TRBV2 with TRBJ1-2; 7 positions match TRBD1. CDR1 and CDR2 (germline): SNHLY, FYNNEI. Trimming at V came to 6 bases and at J to 4 bases, leaving 11 bases not matched to a gene. The CDR3 consists of 15 residues. DNA of the CDR3: TGTGCCAGCAGCGCAAACTGGGACAGTTTCTATGGCTACACCTTC. This gives the protein CASSANWDSFYGYTF.

The V call is TRBV14, the J call TRBJ1-2; D not resolved. V lost 1 base and J 6 bases, leaving 12 bases between the germline ends. CDR1 is SGHDN and CDR2 is FVKESK in the germline V gene. The length of the CDR3 is 14 residues. This CDR3 reads CASSQGGETNGYTF. The CDR3 nucleotides read TGTGCCAGCAGCCAAGGTGGGGAAACGAATGGCTACACCTTC. The variable domain in full, completed from reference TRBV14 and TRBJ1-2, reads EAGVTQFPSHSVIEKGQTVTLRCDPISGHDNLYWYRRVMGKEIKFLLHFVKESKQDESGMPNNRFLAERTGGTYSTLKVQPAELEDSGVYFCASSQGGETNGYTFGSGTRLTVV.

The DNA of the CDR3 is TGTGCCAGCAGCGGTCTGAGCAATCAGCCCCAGCATTTT. Encoded protein: CASSGLSNQPQHF. The V gene is TRBV27, the J gene TRBJ1-5; D is uncertain. Germline assignment: CDR1 MNHEY and CDR2 SMNVEV (reference sequence). V gave up 6 bases and J gave up 1 base, with 7 bases separating them. This CDR3 comprises 13 residues.

In its sample, this clonotype was seen many times. This chain connects TRBV7-8 to TRBJ2-2; D uncertain. The CDR3 has 17 amino acids. Germline V gives CDR1 SGHVS, CDR2 FQNEAQ. V lost 1 base and J lost 3, with 15 bases in between. The DNA of the CDR3 is TGTGCCAGCAGCTTAGAGGGCTTATGGGCCCACACCGGGGAGCTGTTTTTT. As protein: CASSLEGLWAHTGELFF.

This clonotype has just one count. This chain joins TRBV9 and TRBJ2-5; perhaps TRBD1 as D (5 bases). This CDR3 comprises 14 residues. The V gene lost 7 bases and the J gene lost 4 bases, with 17 bases spanning the gap. Germline CDR1 SGDLS, CDR2 YYNGEE. CDR3 DNA: TGTGCCAGCGGAACAGGACAAGGGGCAGAGACCCAGTACTTC. Its translation is CASGTGQGAETQYF.